These T cell receptor beta chains were read from a single sample in a study of T cell responses to AZD1222 COVID-19 vaccine. Produced via immunoSEQ multiplex PCR; TCRdb's table is partial and in-frame only. This table holds about 110,000 clones, roughly nine tenths found once. The source was peripheral blood, collected on day 0 of AZD1222 vaccination. The receptors originated from an adult in good health. Both conserved end residues are part of each CDR3. Not every row has a clone size; where given, it reads once, few, many or a size class.

v_gene: TRBV2
abundance: -
CDR3aa: CASSEVWDNEKLFF

v_gene: TRBV19
abundance: once
CDR3aa: CASSIVRAYGYTF

v_gene: TRBV7-7
abundance: -
CDR3aa: CASSLGHGVSYEQYF

v_gene: TRBV18
abundance: -
CDR3aa: CASSPSGEDYGYTF

v_gene: TRBV6-5
abundance: -
CDR3aa: CASSPQGDYGYTF

v_gene: TRBV5-1
abundance: -
CDR3aa: CASSLEGTRGTDTQYF

v_gene: TRBV6-1
abundance: once
CDR3aa: CASSEGLQGNTEAFF

v_gene: TRBV4-1
abundance: once
CDR3aa: CASSPTRDRGNEKLFF

v_gene: TRBV4-1
abundance: -
CDR3aa: CASSQEENTEAFF

v_gene: TRBV3-1/TRBV3-2
abundance: -
CDR3aa: CASSQAYTIYF

v_gene: TRBV7-8
abundance: -
CDR3aa: CASSLGQRGPDTQYF

v_gene: TRBV2
abundance: -
CDR3aa: CASSGQMNTEAFF

v_gene: TRBV27
abundance: -
CDR3aa: CASRQTVYNEQFF

v_gene: TRBV5-1
abundance: -
CDR3aa: CASSFLQGGSTEAFF

v_gene: TRBV10-1
abundance: -
CDR3aa: CASKGGGAGYGEQFF

v_gene: TRBV9
abundance: -
CDR3aa: CASSSTTGQNSPLHF

v_gene: TRBV5-1
abundance: -
CDR3aa: CASSLSRGSHSEQYF

v_gene: TRBV30
abundance: -
CDR3aa: CAWSRAHPPGNTIYF

v_gene: TRBV18
abundance: once
CDR3aa: CASSPGTGGLGTEAFF

v_gene: TRBV10-3
abundance: -
CDR3aa: CAIRDSNQPQHF

v_gene: TRBV5-1
abundance: -
CDR3aa: CASSPLGGEDTEAFF

v_gene: TRBV11-3
abundance: -
CDR3aa: CASSIRLNTEAFF

v_gene: TRBV4-1
abundance: -
CDR3aa: CASSQDPVNSNQPQHF

v_gene: TRBV18
abundance: once
CDR3aa: CASSPGQLNEKLFF

v_gene: TRBV6-8
abundance: -
CDR3aa: CASSSPYRGAGYGYTF

v_gene: TRBV19
abundance: -
CDR3aa: CASRNRGVNYGYTF

v_gene: TRBV19
abundance: once
CDR3aa: CASTIGRIEPEAFF

v_gene: TRBV3-1/TRBV3-2
abundance: -
CDR3aa: CASSQDNYGYTF

v_gene: TRBV6-2/TRBV6-3
abundance: -
CDR3aa: CASSYRTSGVNEQFF

v_gene: TRBV5-1
abundance: -
CDR3aa: CASSLQSEETQYF

v_gene: TRBV5-1
abundance: -
CDR3aa: CASSLAENTEAFF

v_gene: TRBV5-1
abundance: -
CDR3aa: CASSLSPDGPSATNEKLFF

v_gene: TRBV19
abundance: -
CDR3aa: CASSTRTVGTYTDTQYF

v_gene: TRBV30
abundance: few
CDR3aa: CAWNRGSNQPQHF

v_gene: TRBV7-9
abundance: -
CDR3aa: CASSLDMNTEAFF

v_gene: TRBV5-8
abundance: -
CDR3aa: CASSLLRTGNTEAFF

v_gene: TRBV13
abundance: -
CDR3aa: CASSFGVQGADSNQPQHF

v_gene: TRBV12-3/TRBV12-4
abundance: -
CDR3aa: CASSPDRASPLHF

v_gene: TRBV6-5
abundance: -
CDR3aa: CASSPDRGQDYGYTF

v_gene: TRBV5-7
abundance: -
CDR3aa: CASSTRTSGEETQYF

v_gene: TRBV12-5
abundance: -
CDR3aa: CASGLPGGSYGYTF

v_gene: TRBV7-2
abundance: once
CDR3aa: CASSRGGHGEQYF

v_gene: TRBV5-1
abundance: few
CDR3aa: CASRAEDRGAYEQYF

v_gene: TRBV24-1
abundance: -
CDR3aa: CATSSREGQETQYF

v_gene: TRBV19
abundance: -
CDR3aa: CASIRRGSGLAGGNTGELFF

v_gene: TRBV10-2
abundance: -
CDR3aa: CASSEVLAGNTIYF

v_gene: TRBV30
abundance: -
CDR3aa: CAWREAGALLEQYF

v_gene: TRBV7-9
abundance: -
CDR3aa: CASSLLHRSEELFF

v_gene: TRBV6-5
abundance: -
CDR3aa: CASSFPEGDYEQYF

v_gene: TRBV11-2
abundance: -
CDR3aa: CASSSVREYGTEAFF

v_gene: TRBV5-1
abundance: -
CDR3aa: CASSLEGQPPGEQYF

v_gene: TRBV5-4
abundance: once
CDR3aa: CASSLDSAVYTF

v_gene: TRBV15
abundance: -
CDR3aa: CATSRAFGKNTGELFF